The rows below give T cell receptor beta chains drawn from one sample of a study of blood T cell repertoires in COVID-19. Assay used: immunoSEQ multiplex PCR; TCRdb lists only in-frame clones, some missing. Of around 270,000 clones in the sample, 91% are singletons; the top ten hold roughly 2.7%. The sample taken for sequencing was peripheral blood. The receptor source for this set is a person aged 18 to 30 with COVID-19, enrolled during active disease. Both conserved end residues are part of each CDR3. A D gene is named only where the DNA matches it firmly. Only some rows state a clone size, as once, few, many or a class for expanded clones.

CDR3aa | CDR3nt | d_gene | j_gene | len | abundance | v_gene
CATSGETGGLYEQYF | TGTGCCACCAGCGGAGAGACAGGGGGCTTGTACGAGCAGTACTTC | TRBD1 | TRBJ2-7 | 15 | - | TRBV15
CASSDSLSRQGPDEQYF | TGTGCCAGCAGTGACTCCCTTAGTCGACAGGGTCCGGACGAGCAGTACTTC | TRBD1 | TRBJ2-7 | 17 | - | TRBV6-4
CASTPGGAKYGYTF | TGCGCCAGCACTCCGGGGGGCGCTAAGTATGGCTACACCTTC | - | TRBJ1-2 | 14 | - | TRBV5-1
CASRVEPNEQFF | TGTGCCAGCAGAGTGGAGCCCAATGAGCAGTTCTTC | - | TRBJ2-1 | 12 | few | TRBV6-6
CASGGYNEQFF | TGTGCCAGTGGGGGGTACAATGAGCAGTTCTTC | - | TRBJ2-1 | 11 | - | TRBV19
CASTERGTDGYEQYF | TGTGCCAGCACCGAACGCGGGACTGATGGCTACGAGCAGTACTTC | - | TRBJ2-7 | 15 | - | TRBV6-5
CASSKRGRGRGLLDTEAFF | TGTGCCAGCAGCAAAAGGGGCCGTGGCAGGGGGCTTTTGGACACTGAAGCTTTCTTT | - | TRBJ1-1 | 19 | - | TRBV21-1
CSVEGGQNYGYTF | TGCAGCGTTGAAGGAGGGCAGAACTATGGCTACACCTTC | - | TRBJ1-2 | 13 | once | TRBV29-1
CASSSDSPHDNEQFF | TGTGCCAGCAGTTCAGACAGTCCACATGACAATGAGCAGTTCTTC | - | TRBJ2-1 | 15 | few | TRBV5-4
CASSNDRGNGYTF | TGTGCCAGCAGCAACGACAGGGGAAATGGCTACACCTTC | TRBD1 | TRBJ1-2 | 13 | once | TRBV6-5
CASSEDSSGNTIYF | TGTGCCAGCAGCGAAGACAGCTCTGGAAACACCATATATTTT | - | TRBJ1-3 | 14 | - | TRBV9
CASSLDTGNEKLFF | TGCGCCAGCAGCTTGGATACGGGGAATGAAAAACTGTTTTTT | - | TRBJ1-4 | 14 | - | TRBV5-1
CASSLGGQSQHF | TGTGCCAGCAGCTTGGGTGGGCAGTCCCAGCATTTT | - | TRBJ1-5 | 12 | - | TRBV5-6
CASSERGQGAAGYTF | TGTGCCAGCAGTGAAAGAGGACAGGGAGCTGCTGGCTACACCTTC | TRBD1 | TRBJ1-2 | 15 | - | TRBV6-1
CASSRRGAGQPQHF | TGTGCCAGCAGCCGTCGGGGGGCCGGTCAGCCCCAGCATTTT | - | TRBJ1-5 | 14 | - | TRBV14
CASTRAWTGLSGNTIYF | TGTGCCAGTACCCGGGCTTGGACAGGCCTCTCTGGAAACACCATATATTTT | TRBD1 | TRBJ1-3 | 17 | once | TRBV19
CASSFWDRDSTDTQYF | TGCGCCAGCAGCTTCTGGGACAGAGACTCCACAGATACGCAGTATTTT | TRBD1 | TRBJ2-3 | 16 | - | TRBV5-1
CASSVAGGDESYTF | TGTGCCAGCAGCGTAGCGGGGGGAGATGAGAGCTACACCTTC | - | TRBJ1-2 | 14 | - | TRBV9
CASMPERGLAGVASSGELFF | TGTGCCAGTATGCCTGAGAGGGGACTAGCGGGAGTTGCCTCTTCCGGAGAGCTGTTTTTT | TRBD2 | TRBJ2-2 | 20 | - | TRBV13
CASSAPSSKEQYF | TGTGCCAGCAGCGCCCCCTCGAGCAAAGAGCAGTACTTC | - | TRBJ2-7 | 13 | - | TRBV6-5
CATSGEFNEQFF | TGTGCCACCAGCGGGGAATTCAATGAGCAGTTCTTC | - | TRBJ2-1 | 12 | - | TRBV24-1
CASSFTGQGTNEKLFF | TGTGCCAGCAGCTTTACCGGACAGGGTACTAATGAAAAACTGTTTTTT | TRBD1 | TRBJ1-4 | 16 | - | TRBV5-4
CASSLQGANTGELFF | TGTGCCAGCAGTCTACAGGGGGCGAACACCGGGGAGCTGTTTTTT | TRBD1 | TRBJ2-2 | 15 | - | TRBV6-6
CASSQGTAQYF | TGTGCCAGCAGCCAAGGGACAGCCCAGTACTTC | - | TRBJ2-5 | 11 | - | TRBV4-2
CASSSLAGVTDTQYF | TGTGCCAGCAGCTCACTAGCGGGAGTGACAGATACGCAGTATTTT | TRBD2 | TRBJ2-3 | 15 | - | TRBV7-9
CATSDMTSGRGNEQFF | TGTGCCACCAGTGATATGACTAGCGGGAGAGGGAATGAGCAGTTCTTC | TRBD2 | TRBJ2-1 | 16 | - | TRBV24-1
CASSARDRVRGYTF | TGTGCCAGTAGTGCCCGGGACAGGGTTCGAGGCTACACCTTC | TRBD1 | TRBJ1-2 | 14 | few | TRBV19
CSVDQLKTGNTEAFF | TGCAGCGTTGACCAACTCAAGACAGGGAACACTGAAGCTTTCTTT | - | TRBJ1-1 | 15 | - | TRBV29-1
CAWSGEILSYEQYF | TGTGCCTGGAGTGGAGAGATCCTCTCCTACGAGCAGTACTTC | - | TRBJ2-7 | 14 | - | TRBV30
CAISWGEGSLEQYF | TGTGCCATCAGCTGGGGAGAAGGTTCCCTCGAGCAGTACTTC | - | TRBJ2-7 | 14 | - | TRBV10-3
CASSSWTSGQETQYF | TGTGCCAGCAGCTCGTGGACTAGCGGGCAAGAGACCCAGTACTTC | TRBD2 | TRBJ2-5 | 15 | - | TRBV13
CASSSPQGPFYGYTF | TGTGCCAGCAGTTCTCCACAGGGTCCCTTTTATGGCTACACCTTC | - | TRBJ1-2 | 15 | - | TRBV6-5
CATSEDTGSYGYTF | TGTGCCACCAGTGAAGACACAGGGAGCTATGGCTACACCTTC | - | TRBJ1-2 | 14 | once | TRBV24-1
CASKRAGGPYEQYF | TGTGCCAGCAAACGAGCGGGAGGGCCATACGAGCAGTACTTC | TRBD2 | TRBJ2-7 | 14 | - | TRBV27
CASFIYRDYNEQFF | TGTGCCAGCTTTATCTACAGAGATTACAATGAGCAGTTCTTC | - | TRBJ2-1 | 14 | - | TRBV7-9
CASSEGLDEQFF | TGTGCCAGCAGTGAGGGACTTGATGAGCAGTTCTTC | - | TRBJ2-1 | 12 | - | TRBV2
CASSLFIALAEAFF | TGTGCCAGCAGTTTATTTATTGCCCTAGCTGAAGCTTTCTTT | - | TRBJ1-1 | 14 | - | TRBV28
CASSRRVSSYEQYF | TGTGCCAGCAGCCGGAGGGTCTCCTCCTACGAGCAGTACTTC | - | TRBJ2-7 | 14 | - | TRBV14
CATSDLLDRDETQYF | TGTGCCACCAGTGATTTGCTGGACAGGGATGAGACCCAGTACTTC | TRBD1 | TRBJ2-5 | 15 | - | TRBV24-1
CASSLNTGGTAEAFF | TGTGCCAGCAGCTTAAACACGGGAGGGACCGCTGAAGCTTTCTTT | - | TRBJ1-1 | 15 | few | TRBV7-9
CASMGPFGRGSYEQYF | TGTGCCAGCATGGGACCATTCGGGAGGGGGAGCTACGAGCAGTACTTC | TRBD2 | TRBJ2-7 | 16 | - | TRBV6-6
CASSSYRETEPFF | TGTGCCAGCAGCTCATACCGGGAGACCGAACCTTTCTTT | - | TRBJ1-1 | 13 | - | TRBV7-2
CASSYGLAGGREQYF | TGTGCCAGCAGTTACGGACTAGCGGGAGGGCGCGAGCAGTACTTC | TRBD2 | TRBJ2-7 | 15 | - | TRBV6-5
CASSATGVQTQYF | TGTGCCAGCAGCGCGACAGGGGTGCAGACCCAGTACTTC | TRBD1 | TRBJ2-5 | 13 | once | TRBV9
CASSYSKTEANYGYTF | TGTGCCAGCAGTTACTCCAAAACAGAAGCTAACTATGGCTACACCTTC | - | TRBJ1-2 | 16 | - | TRBV6-5
CASSEMSEQYF | TGCGCCAGCAGCGAGATGAGCGAGCAGTACTTC | - | TRBJ2-7 | 11 | - | TRBV5-1
CASMETVVSGGGLETQYF | TGTGCCAGTATGGAGACAGTAGTGAGTGGGGGGGGCTTGGAGACCCAGTACTTC | - | TRBJ2-5 | 18 | - | TRBV19
CASIKTVSTVYEQYF | TGTGCCAGCATTAAGACAGTTTCAACAGTCTACGAGCAGTACTTC | - | TRBJ2-7 | 15 | once | TRBV6-5
CASSLTGVASGNTIYF | TGTGCCAGCAGCTTGACAGGGGTGGCCTCTGGAAACACCATATATTTT | TRBD1 | TRBJ1-3 | 16 | - | TRBV5-6
CSAADTSGNTIYF | TGCAGCGCCGCCGACACCTCTGGAAACACCATATATTTT | - | TRBJ1-3 | 13 | - | TRBV29-1
CASSNTTANTEAFF | TGTGCCAGCAGCAATACGACAGCGAACACTGAAGCTTTCTTT | - | TRBJ1-1 | 14 | - | TRBV21-1
CASSGTGGTGELFF | TGCGCCAGCAGCGGGACAGGGGGCACCGGGGAGCTGTTTTTT | TRBD1 | TRBJ2-2 | 14 | - | TRBV5-1
CASRGPGDIQYF | TGCGCCAGCAGAGGTCCAGGGGACATTCAGTACTTC | - | TRBJ2-4 | 12 | - | TRBV5-1
CAISDQTSGRYEQYF | TGTGCCATCAGTGACCAGACTAGCGGGAGATACGAGCAGTACTTC | TRBD2 | TRBJ2-7 | 15 | - | TRBV10-3
CASSFSDRGGANVLTF | TGTGCCAGCAGCTTTAGTGACAGGGGTGGGGCCAACGTCCTGACTTTC | TRBD1 | TRBJ2-6 | 16 | - | TRBV27
CATSEGWAGGKSNEQFF | TGTGCCACCAGTGAAGGATGGGCGGGAGGCAAGAGCAATGAGCAGTTCTTC | TRBD2 | TRBJ2-1 | 17 | - | TRBV24-1
CASSSFRGYEQYF | TGTGCCAGCAGCTCGTTCCGGGGTTACGAGCAGTACTTC | - | TRBJ2-7 | 13 | - | TRBV7-9
CASSLAGQANYEQYF | TGTGCCAGCAGCTTAGCGGGACAGGCGAACTACGAGCAGTACTTC | TRBD1 | TRBJ2-7 | 15 | - | TRBV7-9
CAWSAGGSNQPQHF | TGTGCCTGGAGTGCGGGGGGTAGCAATCAGCCCCAGCATTTT | - | TRBJ1-5 | 14 | once | TRBV30